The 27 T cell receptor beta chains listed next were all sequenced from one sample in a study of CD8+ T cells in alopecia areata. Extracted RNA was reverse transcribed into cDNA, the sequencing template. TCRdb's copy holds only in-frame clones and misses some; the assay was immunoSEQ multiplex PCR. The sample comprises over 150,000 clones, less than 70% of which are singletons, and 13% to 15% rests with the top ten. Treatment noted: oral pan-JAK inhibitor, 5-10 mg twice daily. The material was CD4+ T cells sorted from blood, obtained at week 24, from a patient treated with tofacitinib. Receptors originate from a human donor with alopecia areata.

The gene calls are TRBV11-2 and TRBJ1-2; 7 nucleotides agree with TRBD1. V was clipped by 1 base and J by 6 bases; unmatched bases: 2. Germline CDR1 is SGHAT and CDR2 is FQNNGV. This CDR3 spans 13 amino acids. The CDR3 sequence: CASSLGQGHGYTF. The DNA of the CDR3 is TGTGCCAGCAGCTTAGGACAGGGACATGGCTACACCTTC.

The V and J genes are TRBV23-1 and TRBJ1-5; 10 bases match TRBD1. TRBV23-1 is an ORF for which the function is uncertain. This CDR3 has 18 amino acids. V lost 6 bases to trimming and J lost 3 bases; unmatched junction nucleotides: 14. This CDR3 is CASRKNVPGQGHNQPQHF. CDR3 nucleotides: TGCGCCAGCAGGAAAAACGTTCCGGGACAGGGGCACAATCAGCCCCAGCATTTT.

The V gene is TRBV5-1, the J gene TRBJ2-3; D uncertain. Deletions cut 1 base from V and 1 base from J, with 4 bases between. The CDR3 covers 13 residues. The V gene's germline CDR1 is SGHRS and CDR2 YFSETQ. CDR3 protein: CASSLRGTDTQYF. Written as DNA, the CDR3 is TGCGCCAGCAGCTTGCGGGGCACAGATACGCAGTATTTT.

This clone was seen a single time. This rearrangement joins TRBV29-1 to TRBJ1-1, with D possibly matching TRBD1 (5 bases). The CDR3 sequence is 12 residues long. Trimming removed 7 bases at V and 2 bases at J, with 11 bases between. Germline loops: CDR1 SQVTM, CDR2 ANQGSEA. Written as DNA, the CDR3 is TGCAGCGATGGGGCCGAAAACACTGAAGCTTTCTTT. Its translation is CSDGAENTEAFF. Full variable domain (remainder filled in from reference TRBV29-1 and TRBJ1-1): SAVISQKPSRDICQRGTSLTIQCQVDSQVTMMFWYRQQPGQSLTLIATANQGSEATYESGFVIDKFPISRPNLTFSTLTVSNMSPEDSSIYLCSDGAENTEAFFGQGTRLTVV.

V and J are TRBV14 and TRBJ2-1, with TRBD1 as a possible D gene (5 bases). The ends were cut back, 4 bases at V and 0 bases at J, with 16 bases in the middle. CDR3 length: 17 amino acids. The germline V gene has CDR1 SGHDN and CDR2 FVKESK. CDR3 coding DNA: TGTGCCAGCAGCCCCCCGAGGCAGGGCATCTCCTACAATGAGCAGTTCTTC. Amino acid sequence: CASSPPRQGISYNEQFF. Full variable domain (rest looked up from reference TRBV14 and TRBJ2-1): EAGVTQFPSHSVIEKGQTVTLRCDPISGHDNLYWYRRVMGKEIKFLLHFVKESKQDESGMPNNRFLAERTGGTYSTLKVQPAELEDSGVYFCASSPPRQGISYNEQFFGPGTRLTVL.

This CDR3 reads CSVARGGVEQYF. For the CDR3, the DNA is TGCAGCGTTGCCCGGGGCGGGGTCGAGCAGTACTTC. This sequence joins TRBV29-1 and TRBJ2-7, with D maybe TRBD2 (6 bases). This CDR3 has 12 residues. V was shortened by 4 bases and J by 6 bases, with 13 bases between the two germline ends. Germline V gene lookup returns CDR1 SQVTM and CDR2 ANQGSEA.

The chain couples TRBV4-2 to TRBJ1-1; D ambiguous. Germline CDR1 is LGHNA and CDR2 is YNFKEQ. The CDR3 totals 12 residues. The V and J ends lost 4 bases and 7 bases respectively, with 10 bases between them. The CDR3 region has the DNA TGTGCCAGCAGCCCGGCGGGTCTTGAAGCTTTCTTT. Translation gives CASSPAGLEAFF.

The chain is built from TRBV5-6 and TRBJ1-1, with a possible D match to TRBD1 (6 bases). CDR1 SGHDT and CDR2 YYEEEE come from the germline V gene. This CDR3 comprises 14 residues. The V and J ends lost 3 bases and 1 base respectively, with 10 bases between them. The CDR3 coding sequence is TGTGCCAGCAGCTCAGGGGCGGGGAACACTGAAGCTTTCTTT. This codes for CASSSGAGNTEAFF.

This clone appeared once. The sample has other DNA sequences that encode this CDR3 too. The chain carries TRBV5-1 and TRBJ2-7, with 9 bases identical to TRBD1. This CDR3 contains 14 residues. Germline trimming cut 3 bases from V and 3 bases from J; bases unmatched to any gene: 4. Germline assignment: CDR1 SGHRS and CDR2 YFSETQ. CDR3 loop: CASSSGTGNYEQYF. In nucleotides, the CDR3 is TGCGCCAGCAGCTCGGGGACAGGGAACTACGAGCAGTACTTC.

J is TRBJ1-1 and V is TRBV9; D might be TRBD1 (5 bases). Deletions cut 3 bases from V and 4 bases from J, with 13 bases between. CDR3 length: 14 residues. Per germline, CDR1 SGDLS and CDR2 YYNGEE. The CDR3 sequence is CASSAEPGGTEAFF. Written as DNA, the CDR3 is TGTGCCAGCAGCGCCGAACCGGGGGGCACTGAAGCTTTCTTT.

This CDR3 reads CASSLGTSDRNEQFF. The CDR3, as DNA: TGTGCCAGCAGCTTAGGAACTAGCGATAGGAATGAGCAGTTCTTC. The genes are TRBV7-2 and TRBJ2-1; TRBD2 aligns across 7 bases. Trimming removed 1 base from V and 7 bases from J; junction bases left unmatched: 7. This CDR3 is built from 15 residues. Germline CDR1 and CDR2: SGHTA and FQGNSA.

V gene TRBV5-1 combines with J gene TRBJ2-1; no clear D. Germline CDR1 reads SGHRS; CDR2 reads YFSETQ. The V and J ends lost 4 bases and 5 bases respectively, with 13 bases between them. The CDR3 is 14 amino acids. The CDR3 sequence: CASSPGLKHNEQFF. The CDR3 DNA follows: TGCGCCAGCAGCCCCGGCCTCAAACACAATGAGCAGTTCTTC. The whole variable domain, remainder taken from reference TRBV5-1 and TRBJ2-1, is KAGVTQTPRYLIKTRGQQVTLSCSPISGHRSVSWYQQTPGQGLQFLFEYFSETQRNKGNFPGRFSGRQFSNSRSEMNVSTLELGDSALYLCASSPGLKHNEQFFGPGTRLTVL.

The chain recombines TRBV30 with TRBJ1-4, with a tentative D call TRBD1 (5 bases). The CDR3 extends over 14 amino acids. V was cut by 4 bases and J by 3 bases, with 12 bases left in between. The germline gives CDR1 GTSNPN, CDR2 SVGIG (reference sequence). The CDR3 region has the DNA TGTGCCTGGATGTATGGAGGGGCTAATGAAAAACTGTTTTTT. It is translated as CAWMYGGANEKLFF.

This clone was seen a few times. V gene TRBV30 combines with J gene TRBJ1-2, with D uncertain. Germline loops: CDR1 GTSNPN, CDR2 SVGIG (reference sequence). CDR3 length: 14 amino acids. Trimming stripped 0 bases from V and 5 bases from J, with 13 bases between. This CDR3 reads CAWSVPGGRYGYTF. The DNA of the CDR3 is TGTGCCTGGAGTGTACCTGGCGGGCGGTATGGCTACACCTTC.

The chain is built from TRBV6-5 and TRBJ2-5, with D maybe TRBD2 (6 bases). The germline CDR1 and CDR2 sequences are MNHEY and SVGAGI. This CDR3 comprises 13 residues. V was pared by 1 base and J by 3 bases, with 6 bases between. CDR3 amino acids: CASSYWEEETQYF. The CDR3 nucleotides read TGTGCCAGCAGTTACTGGGAGGAAGAGACCCAGTACTTC.

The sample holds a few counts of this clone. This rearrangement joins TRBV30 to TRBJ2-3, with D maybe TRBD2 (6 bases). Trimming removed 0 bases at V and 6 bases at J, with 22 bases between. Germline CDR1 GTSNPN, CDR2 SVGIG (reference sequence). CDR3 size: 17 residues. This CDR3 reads CAWSVPWKGGAGDTQYF. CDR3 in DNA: TGTGCCTGGAGTGTACCTTGGAAGGGAGGTGCGGGTGATACGCAGTATTTT.

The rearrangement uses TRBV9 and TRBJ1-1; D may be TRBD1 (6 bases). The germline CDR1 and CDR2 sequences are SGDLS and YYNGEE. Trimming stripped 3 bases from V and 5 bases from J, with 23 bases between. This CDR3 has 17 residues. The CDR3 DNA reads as TGTGCCAGCAGCGCCAGAGGAGGGGTGAATCAGGGGACTGAAGCTTTCTTT. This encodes CASSARGGVNQGTEAFF.

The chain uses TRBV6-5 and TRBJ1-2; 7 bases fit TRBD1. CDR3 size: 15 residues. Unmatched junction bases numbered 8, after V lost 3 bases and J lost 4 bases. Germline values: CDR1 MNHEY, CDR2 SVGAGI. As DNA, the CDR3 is TGTGCCAGCAGTTATCTTAAGGGGGCAGCCTATGGCTACACCTTC. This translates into CASSYLKGAAYGYTF.

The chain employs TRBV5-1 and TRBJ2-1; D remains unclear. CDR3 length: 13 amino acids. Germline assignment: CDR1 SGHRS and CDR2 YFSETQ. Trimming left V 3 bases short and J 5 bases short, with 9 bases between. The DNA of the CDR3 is TGCGCCAGCAGCTCAGGTTACCACAATGAGCAGTTCTTC. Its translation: CASSSGYHNEQFF. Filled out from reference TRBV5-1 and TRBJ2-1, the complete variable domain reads KAGVTQTPRYLIKTRGQQVTLSCSPISGHRSVSWYQQTPGQGLQFLFEYFSETQRNKGNFPGRFSGRQFSNSRSEMNVSTLELGDSALYLCASSSGYHNEQFFGPGTRLTVL.

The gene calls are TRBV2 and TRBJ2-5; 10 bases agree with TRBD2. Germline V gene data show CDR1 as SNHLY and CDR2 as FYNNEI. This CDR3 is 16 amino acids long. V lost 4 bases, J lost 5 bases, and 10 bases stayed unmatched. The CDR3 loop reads CASSGLSGGAGETQYF. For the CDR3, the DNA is TGTGCCAGCAGTGGTCTGAGCGGGGGGGCCGGGGAGACCCAGTACTTC.

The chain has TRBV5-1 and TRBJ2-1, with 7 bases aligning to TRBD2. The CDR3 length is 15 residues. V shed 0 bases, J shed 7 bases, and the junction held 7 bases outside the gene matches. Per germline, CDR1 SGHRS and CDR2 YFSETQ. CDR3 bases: TGCGCCAGCAGCTTGGATGGACTAGAAATTAATGAGCAGTTCTTC. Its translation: CASSLDGLEINEQFF.

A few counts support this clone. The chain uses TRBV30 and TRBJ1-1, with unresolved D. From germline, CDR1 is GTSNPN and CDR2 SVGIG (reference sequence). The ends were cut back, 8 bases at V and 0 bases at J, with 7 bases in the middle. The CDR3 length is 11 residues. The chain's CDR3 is CAQRLNTEAFF. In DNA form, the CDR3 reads TGTGCCCAGCGGTTGAACACTGAAGCTTTCTTT.

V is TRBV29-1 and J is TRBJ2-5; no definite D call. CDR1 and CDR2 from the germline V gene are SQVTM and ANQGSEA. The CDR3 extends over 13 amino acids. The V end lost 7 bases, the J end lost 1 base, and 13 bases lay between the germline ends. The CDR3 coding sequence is TGCAGCGGAAACGGTGACCCCCAAGAGACCCAGTACTTC. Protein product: CSGNGDPQETQYF. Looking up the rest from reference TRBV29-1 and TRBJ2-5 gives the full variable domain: SAVISQKPSRDICQRGTSLTIQCQVDSQVTMMFWYRQQPGQSLTLIATANQGSEATYESGFVIDKFPISRPNLTFSTLTVSNMSPEDSSIYLCSGNGDPQETQYFGPGTRLLVL.

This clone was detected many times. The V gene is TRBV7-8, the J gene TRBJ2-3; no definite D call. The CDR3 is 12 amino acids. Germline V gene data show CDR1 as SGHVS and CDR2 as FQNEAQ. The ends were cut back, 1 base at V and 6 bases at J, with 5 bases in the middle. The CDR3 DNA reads TGTGCCAGCAGCTTAGGGCTGGATACGCAGTATTTT. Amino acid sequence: CASSLGLDTQYF.

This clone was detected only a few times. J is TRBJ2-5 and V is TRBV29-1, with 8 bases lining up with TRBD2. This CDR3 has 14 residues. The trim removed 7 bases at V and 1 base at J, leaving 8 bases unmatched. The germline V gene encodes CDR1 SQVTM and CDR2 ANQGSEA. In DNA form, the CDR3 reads TGCAGCGCTCCGGGACTAGGGTCCCAAGAGACCCAGTACTTC. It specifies CSAPGLGSQETQYF.

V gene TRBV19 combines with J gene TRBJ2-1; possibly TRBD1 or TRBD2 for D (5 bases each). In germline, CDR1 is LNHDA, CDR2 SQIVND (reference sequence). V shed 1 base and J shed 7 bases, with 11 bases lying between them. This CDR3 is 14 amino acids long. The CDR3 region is CASSIAGTLNEQFF. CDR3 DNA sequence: TGTGCCAGTAGTATAGCAGGGACCCTTAATGAGCAGTTCTTC.

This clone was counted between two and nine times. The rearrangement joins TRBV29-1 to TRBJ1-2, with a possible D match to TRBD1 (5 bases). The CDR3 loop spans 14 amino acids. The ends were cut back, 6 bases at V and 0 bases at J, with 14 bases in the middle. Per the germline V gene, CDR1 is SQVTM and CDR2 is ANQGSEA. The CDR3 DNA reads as TGCAGCGTCCACCCGGGACTAGCTAACTATGGCTACACCTTC. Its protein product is CSVHPGLANYGYTF.